Presented here are 29 T cell receptor beta chains from one specimen sequenced in a study of T cell responses to AZD1222 COVID-19 vaccine. Using immunoSEQ multiplex PCR, the repertoire was profiled, and TCRdb retains in-frame clones only, with some absent. The data contain 60,000 to 85,000 clones, about 83% of them singletons. This sample comprised peripheral blood, obtained 28 days after the second dose of the MenACWY control vaccine. The receptor set was obtained from an adult who received the MenACWY meningococcal vaccine as a control.

This chain links TRBV11-1 with TRBJ1-2; tentative D call: TRBD1 (5 bases). V was shortened by 4 bases and J by 8 bases, with 14 bases between the two germline ends. The germline gives CDR1 SGHAT, CDR2 FQDESV (reference sequence). This CDR3 has 13 residues. CDR3 DNA: TGTGCCAGCAGCTCTAGCGGACAAAGCGGCTACACCTTC. Translated, it gives CASSSSGQSGYTF.

The CDR3 here is CAISETTNTIYF. As DNA, the CDR3 is TGTGCCATCAGTGAGACAACCAACACCATATATTTT. The gene calls are TRBV10-3 and TRBJ1-3; no definite D call. The CDR3 runs to 12 residues. Germline V gives CDR1 ENHRY, CDR2 SYGVKD. With 2 bases removed from V and 7 bases from J, the gap between germline ends came to 6 bases.

This chain joins TRBV7-2 and TRBJ1-2, with 7 nucleotides matching TRBD1. V lost 6 bases to trimming and J lost 4 bases; unmatched junction nucleotides: 11. In germline, CDR1 is SGHTA, CDR2 FQGNSA. The CDR3 totals 15 residues. Here the CDR3 reads CASRGRGGFGYGYTF. CDR3 sequence (DNA): TGTGCCAGCAGGGGGAGAGGGGGCTTCGGCTATGGCTACACCTTC.

The chain links TRBV11-2 to TRBJ1-4, with 7 bases lining up with TRBD1. The junction had 1 base not matched to a gene; V was cut back by 4 bases and J by 2 bases. Germline CDR1 and CDR2: SGHAT and FQNNGV. CDR3 length equals 14 residues. DNA for the CDR3: TGTGCCAGCAGCTCGACAGGGACTAATGAAAAACTGTTTTTT. The encoded protein is CASSSTGTNEKLFF.

The chain couples TRBV28 to TRBJ2-7; maybe TRBD2 (6 bases). The CDR3 covers 15 residues. The germline V gene has CDR1 MDHEN and CDR2 SYDVKM. V was shortened by 6 bases and J by 4 bases, with 19 bases between the two germline ends. The CDR3 bases are TGTGCCAGCAGATCTTCGGGACTTTTGAGGTACGAGCAGTACTTC. Translated: CASRSSGLLRYEQYF.

The rearrangement links TRBV6-1 to TRBJ2-7, with 7 positions matching TRBD2. The CDR3 sequence is 12 residues long. With 3 bases clipped from V and 5 bases from J, the junction kept 1 base outside the gene matches. Germline V gene sequence: CDR1 MNHNS, CDR2 SASEGT. The CDR3 DNA is TGTGCCAGCAGTGACCTAGCGGACGAGCAGTACTTC. Translating it yields CASSDLADEQYF.

This chain connects TRBV25-1 to TRBJ1-4; maybe TRBD1 (5 bases). CDR1 is MGHDK, CDR2 SYGVNS, per germline. Trimming removed 6 bases at V and 2 bases at J, with 16 bases between. This CDR3 comprises 16 residues. For the CDR3, the DNA is TGTGCCAGCAGGCGAGGGACGAGTGGCACTAATGAAAAACTGTTTTTT. Translated, it gives CASRRGTSGTNEKLFF.

This rearrangement joins TRBV6-1 to TRBJ1-3, with a weak D call TRBD1 (5 bases). CDR3 size: 16 residues. V gave up 2 bases and J gave up 0 bases, with 11 bases separating them. Per germline, CDR1 MNHNS and CDR2 SASEGT. CDR3 loop: CASSEMGPNSGNTIYF. In DNA form, the CDR3 reads TGTGCCAGCAGTGAAATGGGGCCGAACTCTGGAAACACCATATATTTT.

V is TRBV28 and J is TRBJ1-5; no firm D call. Trimming pared 7 bases from V and 3 bases from J, leaving 10 bases between. The CDR3 sequence is 13 residues long. The germline V gene encodes CDR1 MDHEN and CDR2 SYDVKM. The CDR3: CASNWANNQPQHF. As DNA, the CDR3 is TGTGCCAGCAACTGGGCGAACAATCAGCCCCAGCATTTT.

This clone was observed a handful of times. V and J are TRBV18 and TRBJ1-6; D uncertain. This CDR3 region has 15 residues. The germline V gene has CDR1 KGHSH and CDR2 LQKENI. Trimming removed 6 bases from V and 8 bases from J, with 17 bases in between. CDR3 amino acids: CASSPRKEGDSPLHF. CDR3 bases: TGTGCCAGCTCCCCTAGGAAGGAGGGTGATTCACCCCTCCACTTT.

The chain recombines TRBV7-9 with TRBJ2-4; D possibly corresponds to TRBD2 (6 bases). The CDR3 covers 13 residues. Trimming stripped 1 base from V and 13 bases from J, with 14 bases between. Germline V gene lookup returns CDR1 SEHNR and CDR2 FQNEAQ (reference sequence). CDR3 nucleotides: TGTGCCAGCAGCTTAGGTGGGACTCCCATCCAGTACTTC. Its protein is CASSLGGTPIQYF.

V is TRBV19 and J is TRBJ1-1, with a tentative D call TRBD1 (5 bases). The V gene lost 7 bases and the J gene lost 5 bases, with 17 bases spanning the gap. The CDR3 contains 14 residues. Per germline, CDR1 LNHDA and CDR2 SQIVND (reference sequence). This chain's CDR3 is CASTTGAMGTEAFF. CDR3 DNA: TGTGCCAGTACTACAGGAGCGATGGGGACTGAAGCTTTCTTT.

V and J are TRBV6-2 or TRBV6-3 and TRBJ1-5; D is ambiguous. The V and J ends lost 2 bases and 3 bases respectively, with 8 bases between them. Germline values: CDR1 MNHEY, CDR2 SVGEGT. The CDR3 has 14 amino acids. The CDR3 spells CASSYPRANQPQHF. The CDR3 DNA sequence: TGTGCCAGCAGTTACCCGCGGGCCAATCAGCCCCAGCATTTT.

The chain links TRBV30 to TRBJ2-2; D is possibly TRBD1 or TRBD2 (5 bases each). The germline V and J ends were trimmed by 2 bases and 4 bases, with 8 bases remaining between them. Per the germline V gene, CDR1 is GTSNPN and CDR2 is SVGIG (reference sequence). The CDR3 consists of 13 residues. The DNA of the CDR3 is TGTGCCTGGAGTCCGGGGACCACCGGGGAGCTGTTTTTT. Encoded protein: CAWSPGTTGELFF.

This chain connects TRBV30 to TRBJ2-6, with 11 nucleotides matching TRBD1. J lost 0 bases, V lost 8 bases, and 3 bases had no gene match. Germline loops: CDR1 GTSNPN, CDR2 SVGIG (reference sequence). The CDR3 runs to 15 residues. CDR3 sequence: CARGTGGSGANVLTF. CDR3 DNA sequence: TGTGCCCGCGGGACAGGGGGCTCTGGGGCCAACGTCCTGACTTTC. Drawing the rest from reference TRBV30 and TRBJ2-6, the complete variable domain is SQTIHQWPATLVQPVGSPLSLECTVEGTSNPNLYWYRQAAGRGLQLLFYSVGIGQISSEVPQNLSASRPQDRQFILSSKKLLLSDSGFYLCARGTGGSGANVLTFGAGSRLTVL.

This clone was picked up a small number of times. J is TRBJ2-2 and V is TRBV7-6, with D uncertain. The germline V gene has CDR1 SGHVS and CDR2 FNYEAQ. The CDR3 length is 14 residues. Trimming took 1 base from V and 4 from J, leaving 7 bases between them. The CDR3 spells CASSLVSLTGELFF. Written as DNA, the CDR3 is TGTGCCAGCAGCTTAGTTAGCCTCACCGGGGAGCTGTTTTTT.

The chain combines TRBV28 with TRBJ1-5; 10 bases are a match to TRBD1. CDR1 and CDR2 (germline): MDHEN, SYDVKM. V lost 7 bases and J lost 7; bases outside the gene matches: 10. This CDR3 is built from 15 residues. CDR3 bases: TGTGCCAGCATCCCACCGGGACAGGGGTGGCAGCCCCAGCATTTT. This encodes CASIPPGQGWQPQHF.

V usage is TRBV5-1 and J usage is TRBJ2-5, with unresolved D. V was pared by 3 bases and J by 5 bases, with 5 bases between. This CDR3 spans 11 amino acids. The germline gives CDR1 SGHRS, CDR2 YFSETQ. The CDR3 reads CASSSGETQYF. As DNA, the CDR3 is TGCGCCAGCAGCTCCGGGGAGACCCAGTACTTC.

This chain joins TRBV19 and TRBJ2-7; D uncertain. V was cut by 9 bases and J by 4 bases, with 4 bases left in between. This CDR3 contains 9 residues. The germline V gene encodes CDR1 LNHDA and CDR2 SQIVND (reference sequence). As DNA, the CDR3 is TGTGCCAGCAGGTACGAGCAGTACTTC. It encodes CASRYEQYF.

J is TRBJ1-2 and V is TRBV5-6, with TRBD1 as a possible D gene (5 bases). The V end lost 0 bases, the J end lost 4 bases, and 13 bases lay between the germline ends. CDR1 and CDR2 from the germline V gene are SGHDT and YYEEEE. The CDR3 length is 15 residues. The CDR3 region has the DNA TGTGCCAGCAGCTTGGGAGGGGAAAACAGCTATGGCTACACCTTC. This gives the protein CASSLGGENSYGYTF.

This clone was seen once. The V gene is TRBV10-1, the J gene TRBJ2-6; D ambiguous. Trimming took off 5 bases at V and 2 bases at J, with 19 bases between the two ends. The CDR3 is made up of 18 amino acids. Germline lookup yields CDR1 WNHNN and CDR2 SYGVQD (reference sequence). DNA of the CDR3: TGCGCCAGCAGTCACGCCCCCCAGGTCTGGACTGGGGCCAACGTCCTGACTTTC. This sequence encodes CASSHAPQVWTGANVLTF.

The chain recombines TRBV6-5 with TRBJ2-7, with D tentatively TRBD1 (5 bases). The CDR3 contains 15 residues. The germline gives CDR1 MNHEY, CDR2 SVGAGI. The V end lost 0 bases, the J end lost 5 bases, and 14 bases lay between the germline ends. CDR3 residues: CASSYSSAGYHEQYF. The CDR3 DNA follows: TGTGCCAGCAGTTACTCCTCGGCAGGGTACCACGAGCAGTACTTC.

The J gene is TRBJ2-3, the V gene TRBV7-2; unclear D gene. V was pared by 4 bases and J by 7 bases, with 9 bases between. This CDR3 is 12 amino acids long. In germline, CDR1 is SGHTA, CDR2 FQGNSA. CDR3 sequence reads: CASSSERNTQYF. In DNA, the CDR3 is TGTGCCAGCAGCTCCGAACGCAATACGCAGTATTTT. The whole variable domain, remainder taken from reference TRBV7-2 and TRBJ2-3, is GAGVSQSPSNKVTEKGKDVELRCDPISGHTALYWYRQSLGQGLEFLIYFQGNSAPDKSGLPSDRFSAERTGGSVSTLTIQRTQQEDSAVYLCASSSERNTQYFGPGTRLTVL.

The J gene is TRBJ1-2, the V gene TRBV4-1, with D uncertain. Per the germline V gene, CDR1 is MGHRA and CDR2 is YSYEKL. CDR3 size: 15 residues. The ends were cut back, 0 bases at V and 4 bases at J, with 12 bases in the middle. CDR3 sequence reads: CASSQDGYGVYGYTF. In DNA, the CDR3 is TGCGCCAGCAGCCAAGATGGGTACGGGGTCTATGGCTACACCTTC.

Concerning this clone itself: At the DNA level, this CDR3 is encoded by other sequences in the same sample as well. The J gene is TRBJ2-7, the V gene TRBV7-9; no firm D call. Trimming took off 5 bases at V and 0 bases at J, with 2 bases between the two ends. There are 11 residues in the CDR3. Germline lookup yields CDR1 SEHNR and CDR2 FQNEAQ (reference sequence). This CDR3 is CASSLSYEQYF. CDR3 bases: TGTGCCAGCAGCCTCTCCTACGAGCAGTACTTC.

The V call is TRBV2, the J call TRBJ1-5, with D tentatively TRBD1 (5 bases). Germline CDR1 and CDR2: SNHLY and FYNNEI. The CDR3 covers 15 residues. The V and J ends lost 1 base and 5 bases respectively, with 12 bases between them. CDR3 loop: CASSEGRAGDQPQHF. In DNA, the CDR3 is TGTGCCAGCAGTGAAGGCAGGGCGGGGGATCAGCCCCAGCATTTT.

This chain joins TRBV5-1 and TRBJ1-2, with 7 bases fitting TRBD1. J lost 5 bases, V lost 0 bases, and 10 bases had no gene match. Germline V CDR1 and CDR2: SGHRS, YFSETQ. The CDR3 has 16 residues. CDR3 DNA: TGCGCCAGCAGCTTGGGACAGGGACCCTCGGAATATGGCTACACCTTC. It yields the protein CASSLGQGPSEYGYTF.

This clone was recorded once. The chain has TRBV19 and TRBJ1-5; 7 bases are a match to TRBD1. CDR3 length equals 15 residues. Germline CDR1 reads LNHDA; CDR2 reads SQIVND (reference sequence). Trimming at V came to 4 bases and at J to 2 bases, leaving 5 bases not matched to a gene. CDR3 nucleotide sequence: TGTGCCAGTAGTACGGGAGACAGGGGCAATCAGCCCCAGCATTTT. It encodes CASSTGDRGNQPQHF.

The chain joins TRBV11-2 to TRBJ2-2, with 10 nucleotides matching TRBD2. The V gene end was trimmed by 6 bases and the J gene end by 7 bases; junction bases not matched to a gene: 2. This CDR3 has 13 amino acids. CDR1 is SGHAT and CDR2 is FQNNGV in the germline V gene. In DNA, the CDR3 is TGTGCCAGCAGTCCTAGCGGGGGCGGGGAGCTGTTTTTT. Its protein is CASSPSGGGELFF.